This T cell receptor (beta chain) was documented in a study of blood T cells in healthy people across ages. Combining a sample-barcoded 5' primer with a J-beta primer mix, a second PCR ran for roughly 7 to 12 cycles. TCRdb fed the 5' RACE reads into MiXCR, producing one record per CDR3 protein. The table shows 600,000 or so distinct CDR3 sequences, with roughly 48% occurring only once. The study, taken as a whole, reports: In the absence of known donor CMV status, changes in expanded clonotypes were possibly confounded. The recorded TCR beta diversity per million T cells decreased in a roughly linear manner with age.

This CDR3 comprises 14 residues. Comments on this clonotype: Its matching antigen is unknown.

The source material was blood. The chain employs TRBV21-1 and TRBJ1-5; the D call TRBD1 from the table was never checked on the DNA. TRBV21-1 is a pseudogene locus. This TCR was recovered from a man aged 80 or over in good health. The CDR3 loop reads CASSKGQINQPQHF. CDR3 DNA sequence: TGTGCCAGCAGCAAAGGACAGATCAATCAGCCCCAGCATTTT.